Sequencing of this TCR beta chain was carried out in a study of T cell responses to AZD1222 COVID-19 vaccine. Study outcomes and limitations: The donor cohort was predominantly white British with a female majority, and clonal diversity may have been underestimated. Nearly half of spike-specific TCRs reportedly target unmutated variant regions.

To note about this clone: Its cognate antigen is unknown.

Second-dose timings of about 4 or about 12 weeks were pooled. Profiling relied on immunoSEQ multiplex PCR, and the TCRdb table lists in-frame clones only, not all of them. The table records approximately 120,000 clones, 70% to 90% of them present only once. Sequencing was performed on peripheral blood, taken 28 days after the second AZD1222 dose. This receptor was identified in an adult who received the AZD1222 COVID-19 vaccine.

CDR3 DNA sequence: TGTGCCAGCAGTCTCGGGGGGAGGGTCGGTAATCAGCCCCAGCATTTT. Amino acids: CASSLGGRVGNQPQHF. V and J are TRBV27 and TRBJ1-5, with D perhaps matching TRBD1 (5 bases). The CDR3 consists of 16 residues. V lost 5 bases, J lost 4 bases, and 18 bases lay in between. Germline V gives CDR1 MNHEY, CDR2 SMNVEV (reference sequence).